This T cell receptor beta chain originates from a study of shared clonotypes between healthy human individuals. Trimming at V came to 0 bases and at J to 3 bases, leaving 5 bases not matched to a gene. Germline assignment: CDR1 MNHNY and CDR2 SVGAGI (reference sequence). The CDR3 extends over 16 amino acids. The authors loaded 200 ng DNA, 25,000 to 30,000 T cell genomes, into sorted-subset replicate PCRs. Profiled with immunoSEQ multiplex PCR; TCRdb holds only in-frame clones, not every one. Among approximately 1.4 million clones listed, roughly 98% were seen once. The sequencing sample was made of naive CD4+ T cells sorted from blood. Subset of the sample: CD45RA+ positively selected. This clonotype was obtained from a young man in good health. The chain uses TRBV6-6 and TRBJ2-4; 7 bases match TRBD1. The DNA for the CDR3 is TGTGCCAGCAGTTACTCCCGAGACAGGGACAAAAACATTCAGTACTTC. Protein sequence: CASSYSRDRDKNIQYF.